These 26 T cell receptor beta chains were sequenced from one sample in a study of blood T cell repertoires in COVID-19. Profiled with immunoSEQ multiplex PCR; TCRdb holds only in-frame clones, not every one. Of some 160,000 clones detected, approximately 87% appear once; the ten largest clones hold less than 8.5%. Sequenced input: PBMCs or T cells enriched from blood (not recorded which). Receptor source: a woman aged 45-59 years who had recovered from COVID-19.

The CDR3 bases are TGTGCCAGCAGTTTTTCAGGGTCCTATGGCTACACCTTC. Translating gives CASSFSGSYGYTF. V gene TRBV12-3 or TRBV12-4 combines with J gene TRBJ1-2; weak D call: TRBD1 (5 bases). Trimming removed 3 bases at V and 4 bases at J, with 9 bases between. This CDR3 contains 13 residues.

This clone has only one observation. The chain recombines TRBV3-1 (or the pseudogene TRBV3-2) with TRBJ2-7; D uncertain. The CDR3 is made up of 12 amino acids. Germline V gene sequence: CDR1 LGHDT, CDR2 YNNKEL (reference sequence). V was shortened by 2 bases and J by 4 bases, with 6 bases between the two germline ends. The CDR3 protein is CASSQRQYEQYF. CDR3 coding DNA: TGTGCCAGCAGCCAACGACAATACGAGCAGTACTTC.

The rearrangement uses TRBV10-3 and TRBJ2-3; D may be TRBD1 (6 bases). V dropped 5 bases and J dropped 0 bases, with 15 bases sitting between them. CDR1 is ENHRY, CDR2 SYGVKD, per germline. The CDR3 length is 16 residues. The chain's CDR3 is CAISSQGPASTDTQYF. As DNA, the CDR3 is TGTGCCATCAGTTCACAGGGCCCGGCTAGCACAGATACGCAGTATTTT.

The sample holds one count of this clone. The chain uses TRBV6-5 and TRBJ2-5; 11 bases agree with TRBD1. The CDR3 totals 15 residues. V shed 8 bases and J 5 bases; nucleotides not matched to a gene: 10. The V gene's germline CDR1 is MNHEY and CDR2 SVGAGI. The CDR3 nucleotides are TGTGCCAGCCGGACCGGACAGGGGGCAGGGGAGACCCAGTACTTC. It encodes CASRTGQGAGETQYF.

The chain carries TRBV5-5 and TRBJ2-3; the match to TRBD2 covers 10 bases. Trimming took 1 base from V and 0 from J; bases not matched to a gene: 2. There are 16 residues in the CDR3. Germline CDR1 and CDR2: SGHKS and YYEKEE (reference sequence). The CDR3 DNA reads as TGTGCCAGCAGCTTGATACTAGCGGGAAGCACAGATACGCAGTATTTT. Translating it yields CASSLILAGSTDTQYF. The full variable domain, in which reference TRBV5-5 and TRBJ2-3 provide the parts outside the CDR3, is DAGVTQSPTHLIKTRGQQVTLRCSPISGHKSVSWYQQVLGQGPQFIFQYYEKEERGRGNFPDRFSARQFPNYSSELNVNALLLGDSALYLCASSLILAGSTDTQYFGPGTRLTVL.

The V call is TRBV3-1 (or the pseudogene TRBV3-2), the J call TRBJ2-7, with TRBD1 identical over 7 bases. Germline V gene sequence: CDR1 LGHDT, CDR2 YNNKEL (reference sequence). Trimming took 4 bases from V and 3 from J; bases not matched to a gene: 0. This CDR3 spans 12 amino acids. CDR3 sequence: CASSRDSYEQYF. In nucleotides, the CDR3 is TGTGCCAGCAGCCGGGACAGCTACGAGCAGTACTTC.

The rearrangement uses TRBV6-4 and TRBJ1-1, with D possibly being TRBD1 (5 bases). The CDR3 spans 13 residues. V lost 6 bases and J 1 base, leaving 9 bases between the germline ends. Germline-derived CDR1 and CDR2 are MRHNA and SNTAGT. This CDR3 is CASSTQENTEAFF. DNA for the CDR3: TGTGCCAGCAGCACACAGGAGAACACTGAAGCTTTCTTT.

CDR3 bases: TGTGCCAGCAGCTTGAGCCGGGACAGGGGCCACGAGCAGTACTTC. Its translation: CASSLSRDRGHEQYF. The genes are TRBV7-8 and TRBJ2-7; 10 bases agree with TRBD1. CDR1 SGHVS and CDR2 FQNEAQ come from the germline V gene. Unmatched junction bases numbered 7, after V lost 3 bases and J lost 5 bases. CDR3 length: 15 amino acids.

V and J are TRBV5-6 and TRBJ2-2; 8 bases fit TRBD1. CDR1 is SGHDT, CDR2 YYEEEE, per germline. V dropped 0 bases and J dropped 4; count of bases not matched to a gene: 5. This CDR3 comprises 16 residues. Here the CDR3 reads CASSLGQGAGTGELFF. DNA of the CDR3: TGTGCCAGCAGCTTGGGTCAGGGGGCGGGCACCGGGGAGCTGTTTTTT.

This chain joins TRBV7-8 and TRBJ2-5; 9 bases line up with TRBD1. After removal of 4 bases from V and 5 bases from J, the junction contained 2 bases not matched to a gene. This CDR3 is built from 13 residues. From germline, CDR1 is SGHVS and CDR2 FQNEAQ. CDR3 DNA sequence: TGTGCCAGCAGCTCAGACAGGGGGGAGACCCAGTACTTC. Translation gives CASSSDRGETQYF.

In this sample, this clone turned up once. The rearrangement joins TRBV18 to TRBJ2-7; perhaps TRBD1 as D (6 bases). Germline CDR1 reads KGHSH; CDR2 reads LQKENI. Deletions cut 6 bases from V and 6 bases from J, with 21 bases between. The CDR3 sequence is 15 residues long. The CDR3 DNA sequence: TGTGCCAGCTCCCTGACACAGGGTCGAGGATCCGAGCAGTACTTC. The encoded protein is CASSLTQGRGSEQYF.

This clone came up once. The chain combines TRBV9 with TRBJ2-3; 7 bases are shared with TRBD2. Germline assignment: CDR1 SGDLS and CDR2 YYNGEE. The CDR3 is 13 amino acids. The ends lost 8 bases at V and 0 bases at J; junction bases unmatched: 3. CDR3 nucleotide sequence: TGTGCCAGTCCGGGGGGAAGCACAGATACGCAGTATTTT. It encodes CASPGGSTDTQYF.

This rearrangement joins TRBV30 to TRBJ2-5, with D hard to call. Trimming left V 0 bases short and J 5 bases short, with 7 bases between. Germline CDR1 and CDR2: GTSNPN and SVGIG (reference sequence). The CDR3 runs 12 residues. CDR3 nucleotides: TGTGCCTGGAGTGTTAACCGGGAGACCCAGTACTTC. Translated, it gives CAWSVNRETQYF.

The genes are TRBV18 and TRBJ2-2, with TRBD2 identical over 8 bases. Germline CDR1 reads KGHSH; CDR2 reads LQKENI. The CDR3 loop spans 13 amino acids. After removal of 3 bases from V and 7 bases from J, the junction contained 1 base not matched to a gene. The CDR3 DNA sequence: TGTGCCAGCTCACCGACTAGCGTCGGGGAGCTGTTTTTT. Protein product: CASSPTSVGELFF.

The rearrangement joins TRBV27 to TRBJ2-5; D is possibly TRBD1 (6 bases). V was cut by 5 bases and J by 7 bases, with 14 bases left in between. Germline V gives CDR1 MNHEY, CDR2 SMNVEV (reference sequence). There are 13 residues in the CDR3. In DNA, the CDR3 is TGTGCCAGCAGTCCCCAGGGGAGAGGGACCCAGTACTTC. It codes for CASSPQGRGTQYF.

The chain uses TRBV6-2 or TRBV6-3 and TRBJ1-5, with 8 nucleotides matching TRBD1. The CDR3 is 17 amino acids. Trimming cost V 3 bases and J 5 bases; bases outside gene matches: 12. CDR1 MNHEY and CDR2 SVGEGT come from the germline V gene. CDR3 sequence (DNA): TGTGCCAGCAGTTATCGCCCCGGACAGGGTGGCTATCAGCCCCAGCATTTT. It codes for CASSYRPGQGGYQPQHF.

The gene calls are TRBV6-5 and TRBJ1-1; a possible D gene is TRBD1 (5 bases). V gave up 2 bases and J gave up 6 bases, with 13 bases separating them. Looked up from germline, CDR1 is MNHEY and CDR2 is SVGAGI. There are 14 residues in the CDR3. CDR3 bases: TGTGCCAGCAGTTACCAGGGTAAGCCTGCTGAAGCTTTCTTT. This codes for CASSYQGKPAEAFF.

The genes are TRBV4-2 and TRBJ2-3; no clear D gene. CDR1 and CDR2 from the germline V gene are LGHNA and YNFKEQ. The CDR3 is 14 residues long. V was trimmed by 0 bases and J by 4 bases, leaving 8 bases between them. CDR3 loop: CASSQDYRADTQYF. The DNA of the CDR3 is TGTGCCAGCAGCCAAGATTACCGGGCAGATACGCAGTATTTT.

The chain joins TRBV9 to TRBJ1-5; D might be TRBD1 (5 bases). V was shortened by 4 bases and J by 5 bases, with 13 bases between the two germline ends. Germline values: CDR1 SGDLS, CDR2 YYNGEE. This CDR3 has 14 residues. The CDR3 nucleotides read TGTGCCAGCAGCCCACGGGGGTCCTATCAGCCCCAGCATTTT. It yields the protein CASSPRGSYQPQHF.

This sequence joins TRBV6-2 or TRBV6-3 and TRBJ1-5; 11 nucleotides line up with TRBD1. V lost 5 bases and J lost 6; bases outside the gene matches: 9. In germline, CDR1 is MNHEY, CDR2 SVGEGT. The CDR3 runs to 16 residues. The CDR3 DNA reads TGTGCCAGCAGTGACCCCGGGACAGGGGGAGGTCAGCCCCAGCATTTT. Translation: CASSDPGTGGGQPQHF.

A single count supports this clone. The CDR3 DNA reads TGCGCCAGCAGCACCCTCCCTACAGGGGGCTTGGGAATGAACACTGAAGCTTTCTTT. Encoded protein: CASSTLPTGGLGMNTEAFF. This chain joins TRBV5-1 and TRBJ1-1; 9 nucleotides line up with TRBD1. The V gene's germline CDR1 is SGHRS and CDR2 YFSETQ. The CDR3 loop spans 19 amino acids. V lost 4 bases to trimming and J lost 0 bases; unmatched junction nucleotides: 16.

The rearrangement links TRBV5-4 to TRBJ2-4; 9 nucleotides align to TRBD1. The ends lost 3 bases at V and 10 bases at J; junction bases unmatched: 11. CDR3 length equals 15 residues. Germline loops: CDR1 SGHNT, CDR2 YYREEE (reference sequence). The CDR3 sequence is CASSYRDRDGVIQYF. DNA for the CDR3: TGTGCCAGCAGCTACCGGGACAGGGACGGTGTTATTCAGTACTTC. The entire variable domain, with the rest obtained from reference TRBV5-4 and TRBJ2-4, is as follows: ETGVTQSPTHLIKTRGQQVTLRCSSQSGHNTVSWYQQALGQGPQFIFQYYREEENGRGNFPPRFSGLQFPNYSSELNVNALELDDSALYLCASSYRDRDGVIQYFGAGTRLSVL.

This clone has only one observation. The chain employs TRBV19 and TRBJ1-5; D is perhaps TRBD1 (6 bases). The germline CDR1 and CDR2 sequences are LNHDA and SQIVND (reference sequence). Trimming removed 6 bases from V and 0 bases from J, with 15 bases in between. The CDR3 consists of 16 residues. The CDR3 DNA is TGTGCCAGTAGGGCGACAGGCGACTATAGCAATCAGCCCCAGCATTTT. Protein sequence: CASRATGDYSNQPQHF.

This chain links TRBV7-3 with TRBJ2-2; 10 bases map to TRBD1. V lost 5 bases and J lost 6; bases outside the gene matches: 12. Per germline, CDR1 SGHTA and CDR2 FQGTGA. This CDR3 region has 17 residues. The CDR3 loop reads CASSPRTGGIDAGELFF. For the CDR3, the DNA is TGTGCCAGCAGCCCGAGGACAGGGGGAATAGATGCCGGGGAGCTGTTTTTT.

The V gene is TRBV27, the J gene TRBJ2-7, with 8 bases fitting TRBD1. The germline CDR1 and CDR2 sequences are MNHEY and SMNVEV (reference sequence). This CDR3 has 14 residues. Losses at the gene ends were 4 bases for V and 2 bases for J; bases not matched to a gene: 4. The CDR3 region has the DNA TGTGCCAGCAGTTCTATGGGACAGGCCTACGAGCAGTACTTC. This codes for CASSSMGQAYEQYF.

V usage is TRBV5-6 and J usage is TRBJ2-3; no firm D call. The CDR3 is 17 residues long. CDR1 is SGHDT, CDR2 YYEEEE, per germline. V dropped 5 bases and J dropped 2 bases, with 21 bases sitting between them. The CDR3 spells CASSGRRSGRYTDTQYF. CDR3 in DNA: TGTGCCAGCAGTGGCCGCAGAAGTGGGCGCTACACAGATACGCAGTATTTT.